Following are 21 T cell receptor beta chains from one sample sequenced in a study of blood T cell repertoires in COVID-19. Generated by immunoSEQ multiplex PCR, the TCRdb table keeps only in-frame clones and is missing some. This table holds about 64,000 clones, 80% to 85% found once. Sequencing was carried out using peripheral blood. These receptors all stem from a human donor in a cohort sampled during active COVID-19.

The rearrangement joins TRBV4-1 to TRBJ2-1; D not resolved. The CDR3 runs to 13 residues. Trimming removed 4 bases at V and 4 bases at J, with 8 bases between. From germline, CDR1 is MGHRA and CDR2 YSYEKL. CDR3 loop: CASSRDPYNEQFF. The CDR3 DNA reads TGCGCCAGCAGCCGAGATCCGTACAATGAGCAGTTCTTC.

This CDR3 reads CASSVTSGGLSSYNEQFF. The CDR3 DNA is TGCGCCAGCAGCGTTACTAGCGGGGGGCTAAGCTCCTACAATGAGCAGTTCTTC. The chain joins TRBV5-1 to TRBJ2-1; 12 bases fit TRBD2. Germline V gene data show CDR1 as SGHRS and CDR2 as YFSETQ. CDR3 length: 18 residues. Trimming at V came to 4 bases and at J to 0 bases, leaving 8 bases not matched to a gene.

This sequence joins TRBV18 and TRBJ2-7; D is ambiguous. Trimming cost V 3 bases and J 3 bases, with 6 bases left between them. The germline V gene has CDR1 KGHSH and CDR2 LQKENI. The CDR3 runs to 12 residues. CDR3: CASSPVSYEQYF. CDR3 DNA: TGTGCCAGCTCACCCGTCAGCTACGAGCAGTACTTC.

J is TRBJ1-2 and V is TRBV2; D call uncertain. This CDR3 comprises 14 residues. Germline-derived CDR1 and CDR2 are SNHLY and FYNNEI. V lost 3 bases to trimming and J lost 0 bases, with 8 bases between them. The CDR3, as DNA: TGTGCCAGCAGTGACGGTGGGCCTAACTATGGCTACACCTTC. It is translated as CASSDGGPNYGYTF.

The CDR3 nucleotides read TGTGCCAGCAGTTGGGGGACAGGTGCGCGGGAGCAGTACTTC. It translates to CASSWGTGAREQYF. V gene TRBV13 combines with J gene TRBJ2-7, with 8 bases lining up with TRBD1. Trimming at V came to 6 bases and at J to 7 bases, leaving 11 bases not matched to a gene. This CDR3 has 14 residues. Germline values: CDR1 PRHDT, CDR2 FYEKMQ (reference sequence).

V is TRBV19 and J is TRBJ1-2; maybe TRBD1 (6 bases). V was trimmed by 6 bases and J by 9 bases, leaving 26 bases between them. Per the germline V gene, CDR1 is LNHDA and CDR2 is SQIVND (reference sequence). The CDR3 is made up of 16 amino acids. CDR3 coding DNA: TGTGCCAGTAGCCGGCGACAGGCCCGGTCGGAATATCGCTACACCTTC. It specifies CASSRRQARSEYRYTF.

This clone was seen once. This rearrangement joins TRBV2 to TRBJ2-1; 8 bases line up with TRBD2. Germline V lookup: CDR1 SNHLY, CDR2 FYNNEI. The CDR3 totals 14 residues. With 6 bases clipped from V and 6 bases from J, the junction kept 7 bases outside the gene matches. The CDR3 loop is CASRSRGGLNEQFF. For the CDR3, the DNA is TGTGCCAGCAGATCCCGGGGGGGGCTCAATGAGCAGTTCTTC. Together with reference TRBV2 and TRBJ2-1, the CDR3 gives the full variable domain: EPEVTQTPSHQVTQMGQEVILRCVPISNHLYFYWYRQILGQKVEFLVSFYNNEISEKSEIFDDQFSVERPDGSNFTLKIRSTKLEDSAMYFCASRSRGGLNEQFFGPGTRLTVL.

The chain couples TRBV6-5 to TRBJ1-2; D perhaps matches TRBD1 (6 bases). Germline-derived CDR1 and CDR2 are MNHEY and SVGAGI. The V gene lost 4 bases and the J gene lost 4 bases, with 7 bases spanning the gap. The CDR3 has 12 residues. The CDR3 here is CASSSDSYGYTF. The DNA of the CDR3 is TGTGCCAGCAGTTCGGACAGCTATGGCTACACCTTC.

In DNA form, the CDR3 reads TGCGGAGGGGGGGGAAAAAATGAGCAGTTCTTC. It translates to CGGGGKNEQFF. The chain employs TRBV20-1 and TRBJ2-1, with a weak D call TRBD2 (7 bases). Germline CDR1 is DFQATT and CDR2 is SNEGSKA (reference sequence). CDR3 length equals 11 residues.

The chain couples TRBV7-6 to TRBJ2-6; weak D call: TRBD1 (6 bases). V lost 5 bases and J lost 6, with 8 bases in between. The germline CDR1 and CDR2 sequences are SGHVS and FNYEAQ. The CDR3 has 13 amino acids. CDR3 nucleotides: TGTGCCAGCAGCGCAGGGGAGGCCAACGTCCTGACTTTC. Protein product: CASSAGEANVLTF.

This sequence joins TRBV10-3 and TRBJ2-5, with 8 bases that match TRBD2. The CDR3 is made up of 17 amino acids. The germline V gene encodes CDR1 ENHRY and CDR2 SYGVKD. V was clipped by 4 bases and J by 0 bases; unmatched bases: 10. For the CDR3, the DNA is TGTGCCATCAGTGGGAGTACCCGGGGGGGTAACCAAGAGACCCAGTACTTC. Translation gives CAISGSTRGGNQETQYF.

V is TRBV7-2 and J is TRBJ2-2, with 7 bases that match TRBD1. Trimming removed 1 base from V and 4 bases from J; junction bases left unmatched: 3. The CDR3 consists of 15 residues. CDR1 is SGHTA and CDR2 is FQGNSA in the germline V gene. The CDR3 nucleotides read TGTGCCAGCAGCTTAGTGAGGGGGCGCACCGGGGAGCTGTTTTTT. Protein sequence: CASSLVRGRTGELFF.

V usage is TRBV3-1 (or the pseudogene TRBV3-2) and J usage is TRBJ2-5; 11 positions match TRBD2. From germline, CDR1 is LGHDT and CDR2 YNNKEL (reference sequence). CDR3 length: 17 residues. V was clipped by 4 bases and J by 5 bases; unmatched bases: 12. The CDR3 region is CASSRGSGGVWSETQYF. CDR3 bases: TGTGCCAGCAGCCGGGGTAGCGGGGGGGTGTGGTCGGAGACCCAGTACTTC.

CDR3 nucleotide sequence: TGTGCCAGCAGCCAGGGACAGGCGAACACAGATACGCAGTATTTT. Protein: CASSQGQANTDTQYF. This chain uses TRBV7-6 with TRBJ2-3; 8 nucleotides align to TRBD1. The germline V gene encodes CDR1 SGHVS and CDR2 FNYEAQ. Trimming at V came to 5 bases and at J to 2 bases, leaving 6 bases not matched to a gene. This CDR3 has 15 amino acids.

This clone was seen ten or more times. The J gene is TRBJ1-2, the V gene TRBV19; TRBD1 aligns across 9 bases. The CDR3 has 16 residues. The junction had 8 bases not matched to a gene; V was cut back by 2 bases and J by 4 bases. Germline-derived CDR1 and CDR2 are LNHDA and SQIVND (reference sequence). The CDR3 DNA follows: TGTGCCAGTAGTATATCAACAGGGGGCGCCTCCTATGGCTACACCTTC. This gives the protein CASSISTGGASYGYTF.

The V gene is TRBV4-1, the J gene TRBJ2-1; 7 bases are shared with TRBD2. The V and J ends lost 10 bases and 8 bases, in that order; junction bases with no gene match: 17. Germline lookup yields CDR1 MGHRA and CDR2 YSYEKL. This CDR3 region has 15 residues. Here the CDR3 DNA reads TGCGCCACCCTGCCGATCCCCGGGGGGAGGGATGAGCAGTTCTTC. This translates into CATLPIPGGRDEQFF.

This chain joins TRBV29-1 and TRBJ2-2; 7 bases fit TRBD2. The CDR3 totals 13 residues. The germline CDR1 and CDR2 sequences are SQVTM and ANQGSEA. After removal of 2 bases from V and 8 bases from J, the junction contained 5 bases not matched to a gene. The CDR3 here is CSVERDSGGELFF. CDR3 coding DNA: TGCAGCGTTGAAAGGGATAGCGGGGGGGAGCTGTTTTTT.

The chain is built from TRBV3-1 (or the pseudogene TRBV3-2) and TRBJ2-3, with TRBD2 identical over 11 bases. V lost 2 bases to trimming and J lost 6 bases; unmatched junction nucleotides: 4. Germline-derived CDR1 and CDR2 are LGHDT and YNNKEL (reference sequence). The CDR3 runs to 15 residues. The CDR3, as DNA: TGTGCCAGCAGCCAACAAGCTAGCGGGGGGGATACGCAGTATTTT. It yields the protein CASSQQASGGDTQYF.

The rearrangement links TRBV5-1 to TRBJ2-5; D is possibly TRBD1 (6 bases). Germline-derived CDR1 and CDR2 are SGHRS and YFSETQ. The CDR3 covers 16 residues. Trimming stripped 0 bases from V and 5 bases from J, with 17 bases between. The CDR3 sequence is CASSLDLGTSRETQYF. As DNA, the CDR3 is TGCGCCAGCAGCTTGGATTTGGGGACATCTAGGGAGACCCAGTACTTC.

V gene TRBV5-1 combines with J gene TRBJ2-5, with a tentative D call TRBD1 (8 bases). CDR1 is SGHRS, CDR2 YFSETQ, per germline. Between the trimmed V and J ends, which lost 2 bases and 4 bases, there was a span of 15 bases. This CDR3 has 15 amino acids. The CDR3 bases are TGCGCCAGCAGCTTAGGACAGGGCGGGAGAGAGACCCAGTACTTC. This sequence encodes CASSLGQGGRETQYF.

The CDR3, as DNA: TGTGCCAGTAGTATGTACATCAGGGGAGAAGGAGAGACCCAGTACTTC. It translates to CASSMYIRGEGETQYF. V is TRBV19 and J is TRBJ2-5, with TRBD1 as a possible D gene (6 bases). Trimming removed 3 bases from V and 4 bases from J, with 18 bases in between. CDR1 is LNHDA and CDR2 is SQIVND in the germline V gene (reference sequence). This CDR3 has 16 residues.